The 15 T cell receptor beta chains below come from one sample, sequenced in a study of T-cell reconstitution after alpha-beta-depleted transplantation in children. Unique molecular identifiers were built into the TCRbeta library. MiXCR was run by TCRdb on the PCR reads, yielding one entry per CDR3 protein. The table records about 540,000 distinct CDR3 sequences, approximately 16% of them present only once. Specimen: PBMCs from the stem cell graft donor, collected from the stem cell graft. These receptors were taken from a human donor who donated a stem cell graft to a child with acute lymphoblastic leukemia.

This clonotype was seen a few times. The chain carries TRBV12-3 or TRBV12-4 and TRBJ2-1, with no clear D. The ends were cut back, 6 bases at V and 13 bases at J, with 10 bases in the middle. This CDR3 is 10 amino acids long. The CDR3 loop is CASSINHQFF. The CDR3 bases are TGTGCCAGCAGCATAAACCACCAGTTCTTC.

J is TRBJ2-7 and V is TRBV7-9; D ambiguous. In germline, CDR1 is SEHNR, CDR2 FQNEAQ (reference sequence). The CDR3 runs 14 residues. V lost 4 bases and J lost 4, with 14 bases in between. The CDR3 loop reads CASSSPRWGYEQYF. DNA for the CDR3: TGTGCCAGCAGCTCCCCTCGTTGGGGTTACGAGCAGTACTTC.

This clonotype was counted a few times. The chain is built from TRBV20-1 and TRBJ2-1; 7 bases align to TRBD2. With 0 bases clipped from V and 14 bases from J, the junction kept 13 bases outside the gene matches. The CDR3 is made up of 14 amino acids. Germline CDR1 reads DFQATT; CDR2 reads SNEGSKA (reference sequence). The CDR3 nucleotides read TGCAGTGCTAGAGACGGTCGCGGGAGAGATAAGGAGTTCTTC. Protein product: CSARDGRGRDKEFF.

This clonotype has more than one count but fewer than ten. The chain links TRBV21-1 to TRBJ2-5. TRBV21-1 is a pseudogene. The CDR3 covers 14 residues. The DNA of the CDR3 is TGTGCCAGCAGCAAAACTCCGAGAAGAGAGACCCAGTACTTC. This translates into CASSKTPRRETQYF.

This clonotype has only a few counts. V is TRBV29-1 and J is TRBJ2-1; 11 positions agree with TRBD2. Per the germline V gene, CDR1 is SQVTM and CDR2 is ANQGSEA. V dropped 3 bases and J dropped 11; count of bases not matched to a gene: 21. This CDR3 contains 18 residues. The CDR3 bases are TGCAGCGTTGATACCGCTATGGGCCTAGCGGGAGGATACTTTCAGCAGTTCTTC. Translating it yields CSVDTAMGLAGGYFQQFF.

The rearrangement uses TRBV7-2 and TRBJ1-1; unclear D gene. V gave up 0 bases and J gave up 5 bases, with 19 bases separating them. This CDR3 spans 17 amino acids. The germline V gene encodes CDR1 SGHTA and CDR2 FQGNSA. This chain's CDR3 is CASSLAFFEGVETEAFF. CDR3 bases: TGTGCCAGCAGCTTAGCTTTTTTTGAGGGAGTAGAGACTGAAGCTTTCTTT.

V gene TRBV7-2 combines with J gene TRBJ2-3; D uncertain. The CDR3 loop spans 13 amino acids. Germline CDR1 SGHTA, CDR2 FQGNSA. The V end lost 1 base, the J end lost 7 bases, and 9 bases lay between the germline ends. This CDR3 reads CASSLEGVNTQYF. CDR3 nucleotides: TGTGCCAGCAGCTTAGAGGGCGTGAATACGCAGTATTTT. The entire variable domain, with the rest obtained from reference TRBV7-2 and TRBJ2-3, is as follows: GAGVSQSPSNKVTEKGKDVELRCDPISGHTALYWYRQSLGQGLEFLIYFQGNSAPDKSGLPSDRFSAERTGGSVSTLTIQRTQQEDSAVYLCASSLEGVNTQYFGPGTRLTVL.

V usage is TRBV7-9 and J usage is TRBJ1-6, with D hard to call. The germline V gene encodes CDR1 SEHNR and CDR2 FQNEAQ (reference sequence). This CDR3 spans 16 amino acids. Trimming took 7 bases from V and 0 from J, leaving 13 bases between them. The CDR3 DNA sequence: TGTGCCAGCACCCCGCTGGTTAGCTCCTATAATTCACCCCTCCACTTT. It codes for CASTPLVSSYNSPLHF.

This clonotype was observed a few times. This sequence joins TRBV2 and TRBJ2-1, with TRBD2 matching over 7 bases. The V and J ends lost 6 bases and 6 bases, in that order; junction bases with no gene match: 17. This CDR3 spans 17 amino acids. In germline, CDR1 is SNHLY, CDR2 FYNNEI. This chain's CDR3 is CASSWTLAEGFGNEQFF. CDR3 coding DNA: TGTGCCAGCAGCTGGACCCTAGCGGAAGGTTTCGGCAATGAGCAGTTCTTC. Supplemented by reference TRBV2 and TRBJ2-1, the full variable domain reads EPEVTQTPSHQVTQMGQEVILRCVPISNHLYFYWYRQILGQKVEFLVSFYNNEISEKSEIFDDQFSVERPDGSNFTLKIRSTKLEDSAMYFCASSWTLAEGFGNEQFFGPGTRLTVL.

This clonotype occurred a few times. This chain links TRBV12-3 or TRBV12-4 with TRBJ2-2; 11 nucleotides agree with TRBD2. The CDR3 is made up of 16 amino acids. The V segment lost 6 bases and the J segment 5 bases; nucleotides outside the gene matches: 8. The CDR3 loop reads CASRDILAGGTGELFF. The CDR3 coding sequence is TGTGCCAGCAGGGACATCCTAGCGGGAGGAACCGGGGAGCTGTTTTTT.

This clonotype turned up a few times. The chain has TRBV4-1 and TRBJ2-7; possible D gene TRBD1, 5 bases. Trimming shortened V by 1 base and J by 7 bases, and 23 bases separated the two germline ends. The germline gives CDR1 MGHRA, CDR2 YSYEKL. The length of the CDR3 is 17 residues. In DNA form, the CDR3 reads TGCGCCAGCAGCCAAGGGGCAGGGCCCCCTGGATCGTCTGAGCAGTACTTC. Residues: CASSQGAGPPGSSEQYF.

This clonotype showed up just a few times. The V and J genes are TRBV5-1 and TRBJ2-3, with D tentatively TRBD2 (6 bases). CDR1 is SGHRS and CDR2 is YFSETQ in the germline V gene. The CDR3 sequence is 14 residues long. V was shortened by 5 bases and J by 5 bases, with 15 bases between the two germline ends. Here the CDR3 reads CASSDGSGEDTQYF. The CDR3 DNA reads TGCGCCAGCAGTGATGGGTCGGGGGAAGATACGCAGTATTTT.

This clonotype was seen more than once but under ten times. V gene TRBV6-1 combines with J gene TRBJ1-1; no reliable D call. Trimming took 6 bases from V and 4 from J, leaving 18 bases between them. There are 15 residues in the CDR3. In germline, CDR1 is MNHNS, CDR2 SASEGT. The CDR3 here is CASSEGTLTVTEAFF. The DNA of the CDR3 is TGTGCCAGCAGCGAGGGTACCCTTACAGTCACTGAAGCTTTCTTT.

There are a few counts of this clonotype. The chain joins TRBV25-1 to TRBJ1-2; D remains ambiguous. The ends were cut back, 6 bases at V and 4 bases at J, with 15 bases in the middle. This CDR3 is built from 14 residues. Germline V gives CDR1 MGHDK, CDR2 SYGVNS. CDR3 sequence: CASRHTGYSYGYTF. CDR3 DNA: TGTGCCAGCAGACATACGGGTTATTCCTATGGCTACACCTTC.

The table lists this clonotype with a few counts. This rearrangement joins TRBV20-1 to TRBJ2-1, with a tentative D call TRBD2 (6 bases). This CDR3 region has 19 residues. V lost 2 bases, J lost 0 bases, and 23 bases lay in between. Germline assignment: CDR1 DFQATT and CDR2 SNEGSKA (reference sequence). In nucleotides, the CDR3 is TGCAGTGCTAGACGGTCCGGGGGAGAAGTTTTGTTCTCCTACAATGAGCAGTTCTTC. The encoded protein is CSARRSGGEVLFSYNEQFF.